Presented here are 19 T cell receptor beta chains from one specimen sequenced in a study of cytomegalovirus exposure and HLA in healthy donors. Primers included in the PCR were 60 Vbeta and 13 Jbeta primers. Here immunoSEQ multiplex PCR was the method, and the copy in TCRdb shows in-frame clones only, minus some. The sample contains under 150,000 clones, roughly 65% of which appear only once. The sequencing input was PBMCs. Every receptor here comes from a man aged 35 to 55 in good health and CMV-seropositive.

This chain connects TRBV19 to TRBJ1-1, with TRBD1 identical over 11 bases. Germline loops: CDR1 LNHDA, CDR2 SQIVND (reference sequence). Trimming cost V 8 bases and J 6 bases; bases outside gene matches: 14. The CDR3 sequence is 16 residues long. The CDR3, as DNA: TGTGCCAGTGGTCCTGGGACAGGGGGGGGAAGGGCTGAAGCTTTCTTT. It translates to CASGPGTGGGRAEAFF.

The chain uses TRBV19 and TRBJ1-2; D perhaps matches TRBD1 (5 bases). This CDR3 has 13 residues. CDR1 is LNHDA and CDR2 is SQIVND in the germline V gene (reference sequence). Trimming removed 2 bases at V and 5 bases at J, with 9 bases between. CDR3 in DNA: TGTGCCAGTAGTATACCAGGGTTTTATGGCTACACCTTC. Its protein product is CASSIPGFYGYTF.

V gene TRBV2 combines with J gene TRBJ2-7, with a weak D call TRBD1 (5 bases). The length of the CDR3 is 12 residues. Trimming removed 7 bases at V and 2 bases at J, with 9 bases between. Per germline, CDR1 SNHLY and CDR2 FYNNEI. CDR3 loop: CASKGDTYEQYF. For the CDR3, the DNA is TGTGCCAGCAAAGGGGATACCTACGAGCAGTACTTC.

This clone was picked up a small number of times. The CDR3 DNA is TGCGCCAGCAGCCCCGGCGCGGCCCTGAACACTGAAGCTTTCTTT. Encoded protein: CASSPGAALNTEAFF. This chain uses TRBV4-1 with TRBJ1-1; D not certain. Trimming removed 4 bases from V and 0 bases from J, with 12 bases in between. This CDR3 has 15 residues. In germline, CDR1 is MGHRA, CDR2 YSYEKL.

V usage is TRBV10-3 and J usage is TRBJ2-2; 7 bases agree with TRBD1. CDR3 length: 16 residues. Germline values: CDR1 ENHRY, CDR2 SYGVKD. V lost 3 bases to trimming and J lost 7 bases; unmatched junction nucleotides: 11. The CDR3 spells CAISDSAATGIGELFF. The CDR3 nucleotides are TGTGCCATCAGTGACTCGGCGGCGACAGGGATCGGGGAGCTGTTTTTT.

The chain combines TRBV9 with TRBJ1-2; D might be TRBD1 (6 bases). Trimming removed 0 bases from V and 8 bases from J, with 17 bases in between. The CDR3 contains 15 residues. Germline values: CDR1 SGDLS, CDR2 YYNGEE. The CDR3 DNA reads TGTGCCAGCAGCGTAGGGGTCTTGAAGGGACACGGCTACACCTTC. Translation: CASSVGVLKGHGYTF.

The V call is TRBV5-4, the J call TRBJ1-2; TRBD1 matches at 12 bases. The V and J ends lost 4 bases and 3 bases, in that order; junction bases with no gene match: 10. From germline, CDR1 is SGHNT and CDR2 YYREEE (reference sequence). The CDR3 length is 17 residues. CDR3 residues: CASSPRPGQGAYYGYTF. CDR3 nucleotide sequence: TGTGCCAGCAGCCCCAGGCCGGGACAGGGGGCGTACTATGGCTACACCTTC.

The genes are TRBV19 and TRBJ1-2; possibly TRBD1 for D (5 bases). The CDR3 contains 15 residues. Germline-derived CDR1 and CDR2 are LNHDA and SQIVND (reference sequence). Trimming pared 6 bases from V and 4 bases from J, leaving 18 bases between. In DNA, the CDR3 is TGTGCCAGTAGCCGAGGGGACTCAGAGGGCTATGGCTACACCTTC. Its translation is CASSRGDSEGYGYTF.

This clone was observed once. The chain joins TRBV7-9 to TRBJ2-5, with 7 bases lining up with TRBD1. Per germline, CDR1 SEHNR and CDR2 FQNEAQ (reference sequence). V gave up 6 bases and J gave up 7 bases; unmatched junction bases: 14. The CDR3 has 15 residues. The CDR3 DNA is TGTGCCAGCAGTCCAGGGACAGTCATAACGGGGACCCAGTACTTC. Its translation: CASSPGTVITGTQYF.

The rearrangement uses TRBV19 and TRBJ2-5; no reliable D call. Germline V gives CDR1 LNHDA, CDR2 SQIVND (reference sequence). V gave up 8 bases and J gave up 0 bases, with 7 bases separating them. This CDR3 is built from 12 residues. CDR3 coding DNA: TGTGCCAGTTCCCCAGACCAAGAGACCCAGTACTTC. Its translation: CASSPDQETQYF.

This chain uses TRBV4-3 with TRBJ2-7; TRBD2 matches at 9 bases. V gave up 0 bases and J gave up 3 bases; unmatched junction bases: 6. The germline CDR1 and CDR2 sequences are LGHNA and YSLEER. The CDR3 sequence is 16 residues long. The CDR3 region has the DNA TGCGCCAGCAGCCAAGATGCGACTAGCGGTCACTACGAGCAGTACTTC. Translating gives CASSQDATSGHYEQYF.

This rearrangement joins TRBV30 to TRBJ2-3; 8 bases fit TRBD2. Per germline, CDR1 GTSNPN and CDR2 SVGIG (reference sequence). Trimming took 0 bases from V and 7 from J; bases not matched to a gene: 21. CDR3 length equals 19 residues. CDR3 DNA sequence: TGTGCCTGGAGTGTACCCAGCGGGAGAGTAAACGGGATGGCGAATACGCAGTATTTT. This translates into CAWSVPSGRVNGMANTQYF.

This clone was seen once. The J gene is TRBJ2-1, the V gene TRBV5-6; D is undetermined. Germline-derived CDR1 and CDR2 are SGHDT and YYEEEE. V was cut by 5 bases and J by 2 bases, with 20 bases left in between. CDR3 size: 17 residues. This CDR3 is CASRSDARLPTYNEQFF. CDR3 coding DNA: TGTGCCAGCAGAAGCGACGCCCGACTTCCCACCTACAATGAGCAGTTCTTC. The whole variable domain, remainder taken from reference TRBV5-6 and TRBJ2-1, is DAGVTQSPTHLIKTRGQQVTLRCSPKSGHDTVSWYQQALGQGPQFIFQYYEEEERQRGNFPDRFSGHQFPNYSSELNVNALLLGDSALYLCASRSDARLPTYNEQFFGPGTRLTVL.

The rearrangement links TRBV12-2 to TRBJ2-1; TRBD2, the D gene given by the table, was not confirmed from the DNA. TRBV12-2 is marked as a pseudogene. The CDR3 loop spans 13 amino acids. CDR3 sequence: CASRLGLKNEQFF. In DNA form, the CDR3 reads TGTGCAAGTCGCTTAGGACTCAAAAATGAGCAGTTCTTC.

The chain joins TRBV27 to TRBJ2-2, with D hard to call. The V and J ends lost 6 bases and 2 bases respectively, with 16 bases between them. Germline lookup yields CDR1 MNHEY and CDR2 SMNVEV (reference sequence). CDR3 length: 16 amino acids. The CDR3 region is CASRTLRLVNTGELFF. CDR3 in DNA: TGTGCCAGCAGAACCCTTAGACTCGTTAACACCGGGGAGCTGTTTTTT.

V is TRBV10-3 and J is TRBJ2-7, with 11 bases lining up with TRBD1. Losses at the gene ends were 6 bases for V and 1 base for J; bases not matched to a gene: 2. Germline CDR1 is ENHRY and CDR2 is SYGVKD. This CDR3 is 14 amino acids long. The CDR3 loop is CAIRGTGGSYEQYF. The CDR3 region has the DNA TGTGCCATCAGGGGGACAGGGGGTTCCTACGAGCAGTACTTC.

This chain links TRBV7-6 with TRBJ2-1; TRBD2 matches 9 bases. V shed 5 bases, J shed 4 bases, and the junction held 21 bases outside the gene matches. In germline, CDR1 is SGHVS, CDR2 FNYEAQ. The CDR3 runs to 20 residues. Here the CDR3 reads CASSGVLRQGGGRAYNEQFF. In DNA, the CDR3 is TGTGCCAGCAGCGGGGTCCTGAGACAGGGAGGCGGGAGGGCTTACAATGAGCAGTTCTTC.

The chain carries TRBV6-1 and TRBJ1-3; D gene ambiguous. Deletions cut 1 base from V and 6 bases from J, with 13 bases between. This CDR3 contains 15 residues. The germline V gene encodes CDR1 MNHNS and CDR2 SASEGT. The CDR3 nucleotides read TGTGCCAGCAGTGAAGGACCGGAGAATAAAAACACCATATATTTT. This sequence encodes CASSEGPENKNTIYF.

The chain carries TRBV4-1 and TRBJ2-7, with 11 bases identical to TRBD2. The CDR3 has 16 amino acids. Germline values: CDR1 MGHRA, CDR2 YSYEKL. V lost 1 base to trimming and J lost 2 bases; unmatched junction nucleotides: 4. The CDR3 region is CASSQAASGRPYEQYF. The CDR3 DNA follows: TGCGCCAGCAGCCAAGCAGCTAGCGGGAGGCCCTACGAGCAGTACTTC.